Sequencing of this T cell receptor beta chain was carried out in a study of cytomegalovirus exposure and HLA in healthy donors. Whole-study context: Of all 400 or so donors who were genotyped, roughly 81% belonged to the Caucasian-associated ancestry cluster.

Germline CDR1 GTSNPN, CDR2 SVGIG (reference sequence). Between the trimmed V and J ends, which lost 4 bases and 3 bases, there was a span of 16 bases. The CDR3 totals 15 residues. The PCR was carried out with 60 Vbeta primers and 13 Jbeta primers. The protocol was immunoSEQ multiplex PCR, while the TCRdb copy is restricted to in-frame clones and leaves out a portion. The sample has 200,000 to 250,000 clones; about 81% are singletons. This clone came up many times. The V call is TRBV30, the J call TRBJ1-5; tentatively, D is TRBD1 (5 bases). The specimen sequenced was PBMCs. This clonotype originated in a woman aged 55-69 years in good health and CMV-seropositive. CDR3 DNA sequence: TGTGCCTGGACCCCGGGCGGGGCGACCAATCAGCCCCAGCATTTT. It is translated as CAWTPGGATNQPQHF.